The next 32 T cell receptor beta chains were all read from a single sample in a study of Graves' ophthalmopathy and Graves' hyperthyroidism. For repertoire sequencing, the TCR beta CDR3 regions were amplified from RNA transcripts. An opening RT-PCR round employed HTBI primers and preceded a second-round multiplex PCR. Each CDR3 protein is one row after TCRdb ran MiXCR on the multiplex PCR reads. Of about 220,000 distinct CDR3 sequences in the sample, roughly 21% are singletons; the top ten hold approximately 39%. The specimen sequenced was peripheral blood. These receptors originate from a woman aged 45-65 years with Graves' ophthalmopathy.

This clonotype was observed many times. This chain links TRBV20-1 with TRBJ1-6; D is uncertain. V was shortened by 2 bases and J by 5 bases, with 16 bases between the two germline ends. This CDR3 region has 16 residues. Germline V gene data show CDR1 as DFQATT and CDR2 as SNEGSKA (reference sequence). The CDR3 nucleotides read TGCAGTGCTAGACCGAGCATGGGTCGCGATAATTCACCCCTCCACTTT. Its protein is CSARPSMGRDNSPLHF.

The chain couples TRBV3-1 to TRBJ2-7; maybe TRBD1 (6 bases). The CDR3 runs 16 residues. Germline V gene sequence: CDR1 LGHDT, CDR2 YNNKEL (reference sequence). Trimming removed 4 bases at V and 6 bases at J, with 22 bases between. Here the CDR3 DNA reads TGTGCCAGCAGCCTTTCTCCGGGACACGGGGCGCTCGAGCAGTACTTC. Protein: CASSLSPGHGALEQYF.

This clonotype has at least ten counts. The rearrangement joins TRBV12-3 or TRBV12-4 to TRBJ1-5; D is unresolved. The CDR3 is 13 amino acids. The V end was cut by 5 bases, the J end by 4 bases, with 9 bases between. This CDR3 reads CASSEAGNQPQHF. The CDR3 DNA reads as TGTGCCAGCAGTGAAGCAGGTAATCAGCCCCAGCATTTT.

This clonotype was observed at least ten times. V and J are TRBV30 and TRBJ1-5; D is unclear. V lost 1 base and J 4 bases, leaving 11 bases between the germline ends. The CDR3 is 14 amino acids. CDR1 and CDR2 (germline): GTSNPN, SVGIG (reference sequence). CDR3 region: CAWSASSLNQPQHF. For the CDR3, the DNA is TGTGCCTGGAGTGCCTCCAGCCTGAATCAGCCCCAGCATTTT.

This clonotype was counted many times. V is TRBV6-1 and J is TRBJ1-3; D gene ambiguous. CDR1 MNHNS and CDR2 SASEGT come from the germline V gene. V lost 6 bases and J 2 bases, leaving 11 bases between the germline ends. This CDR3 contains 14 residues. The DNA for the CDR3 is TGTGCCAGCAGACCGGTTAGCGCTGGAAACACCATATATTTT. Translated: CASRPVSAGNTIYF.

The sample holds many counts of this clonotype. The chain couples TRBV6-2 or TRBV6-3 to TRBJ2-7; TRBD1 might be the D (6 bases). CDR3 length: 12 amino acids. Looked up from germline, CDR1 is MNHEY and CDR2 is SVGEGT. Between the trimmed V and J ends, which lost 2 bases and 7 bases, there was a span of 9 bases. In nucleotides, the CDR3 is TGTGCCAGCAGTTACCCTGACAGGGAGCAGTACTTC. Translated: CASSYPDREQYF.

Here the CDR3 DNA reads TGTGCCAGCAGTGATCTCCAGCGGAGGGGTTCCGGGGAGCTGTTTTTT. Its translation is CASSDLQRRGSGELFF. The chain uses TRBV6-1 and TRBJ2-2, with D perhaps TRBD2 (6 bases). V was pared by 3 bases and J by 6 bases, with 17 bases between. The CDR3 has 16 amino acids. From germline, CDR1 is MNHNS and CDR2 SASEGT.

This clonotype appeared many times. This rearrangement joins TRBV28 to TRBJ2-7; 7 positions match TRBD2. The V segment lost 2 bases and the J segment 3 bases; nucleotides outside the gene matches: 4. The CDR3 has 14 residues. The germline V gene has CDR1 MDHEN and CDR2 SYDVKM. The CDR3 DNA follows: TGTGCCAGCAGTTTAACTAGCGAGGTCTACGAGCAGTACTTC. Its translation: CASSLTSEVYEQYF.

The CDR3 DNA follows: TGCGCCAGCAGCTTGGCCACGGGGGCCAACACTGAAGCTTTCTTT. This sequence encodes CASSLATGANTEAFF. The chain recombines TRBV5-1 with TRBJ1-1; D may be TRBD1 (6 bases). V lost 0 bases and J lost 2, with 11 bases in between. The CDR3 length is 15 residues. From germline, CDR1 is SGHRS and CDR2 YFSETQ.

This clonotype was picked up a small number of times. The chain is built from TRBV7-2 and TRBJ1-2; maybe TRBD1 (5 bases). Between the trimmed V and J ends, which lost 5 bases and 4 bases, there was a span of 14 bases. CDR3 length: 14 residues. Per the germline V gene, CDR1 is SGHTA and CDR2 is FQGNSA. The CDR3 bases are TGTGCCAGCAGCATCTTGGGGGGTGGCTATGGCTACACCTTC. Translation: CASSILGGGYGYTF.

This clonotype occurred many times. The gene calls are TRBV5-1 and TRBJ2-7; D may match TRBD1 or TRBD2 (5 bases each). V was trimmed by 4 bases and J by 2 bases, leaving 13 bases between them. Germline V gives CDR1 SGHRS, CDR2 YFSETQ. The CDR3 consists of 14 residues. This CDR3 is CASSAQGPTYEQYF. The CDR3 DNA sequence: TGCGCCAGCAGCGCGCAGGGACCGACCTACGAGCAGTACTTC. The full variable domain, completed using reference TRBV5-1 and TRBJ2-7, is KAGVTQTPRYLIKTRGQQVTLSCSPISGHRSVSWYQQTPGQGLQFLFEYFSETQRNKGNFPGRFSGRQFSNSRSEMNVSTLELGDSALYLCASSAQGPTYEQYFGPGTRLTVT.

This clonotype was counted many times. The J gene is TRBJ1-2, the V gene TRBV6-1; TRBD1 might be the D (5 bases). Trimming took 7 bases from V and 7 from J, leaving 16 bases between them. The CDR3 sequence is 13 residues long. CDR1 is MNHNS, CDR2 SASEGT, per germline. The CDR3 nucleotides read TGTGCCAGCATCAGCGGGGGGGACCGTGGCTACACCTTC. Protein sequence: CASISGGDRGYTF.

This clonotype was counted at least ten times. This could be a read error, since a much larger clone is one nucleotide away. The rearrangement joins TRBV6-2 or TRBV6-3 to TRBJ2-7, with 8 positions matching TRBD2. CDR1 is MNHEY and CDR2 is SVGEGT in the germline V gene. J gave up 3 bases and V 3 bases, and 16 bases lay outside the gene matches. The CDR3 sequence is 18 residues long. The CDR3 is CASSYLTGSGGSGYEQYF. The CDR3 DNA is TGTGCCAGCAGTTATTTGACTGGAAGCGGGGGTTCTGGCTACGAGCAGTACTTC.

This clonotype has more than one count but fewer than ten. The DNA for the CDR3 is TGTGCCAGTCTATTTTCGACTGGGGGGAACGAGCAGTACTTC. Residues: CASLFSTGGNEQYF. V gene TRBV2 combines with J gene TRBJ2-7; TRBD2 is a possible D gene (6 bases). The CDR3 contains 14 residues. CDR1 is SNHLY and CDR2 is FYNNEI in the germline V gene. V gave up 9 bases and J gave up 5 bases, with 20 bases separating them.

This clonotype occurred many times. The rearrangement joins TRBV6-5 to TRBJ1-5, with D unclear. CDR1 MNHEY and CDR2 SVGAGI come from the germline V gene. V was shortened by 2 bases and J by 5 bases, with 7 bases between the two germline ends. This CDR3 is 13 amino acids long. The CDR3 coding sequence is TGTGCCAGCAGTTACACGCAAGATCAGCCCCAGCATTTT. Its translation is CASSYTQDQPQHF.

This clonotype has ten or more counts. CDR3 DNA: TGTGCCAGCAGTTACTCGAGAGGCGGGAGGCACACCGGGGAGCTGTTTTTT. Translating it yields CASSYSRGGRHTGELFF. The chain combines TRBV6-5 with TRBJ2-2; 8 bases are a match to TRBD2. Germline CDR1 and CDR2: MNHEY and SVGAGI. Germline trimming cut 0 bases from V and 3 bases from J; bases unmatched to any gene: 6. The CDR3 runs to 17 residues.

The CDR3 sequence: CASGQANYGYTF. The DNA for the CDR3 is TGTGCCAGCGGACAGGCTAACTATGGCTACACCTTC. The genes are TRBV7-9 and TRBJ1-2; 7 bases are a match to TRBD1. V trimming: 8 bases; J trimming: 0 bases; junction bases outside the gene matches: 0. The CDR3 is 12 amino acids. Germline CDR1 reads SEHNR; CDR2 reads FQNEAQ (reference sequence).

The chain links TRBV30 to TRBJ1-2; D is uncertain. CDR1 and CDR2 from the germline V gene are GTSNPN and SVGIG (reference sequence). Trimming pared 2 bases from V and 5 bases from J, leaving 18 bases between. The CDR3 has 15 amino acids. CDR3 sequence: CAWSPRPRAVYGYTF. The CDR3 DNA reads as TGTGCCTGGAGTCCCCGCCCAAGGGCAGTTTATGGCTACACCTTC.

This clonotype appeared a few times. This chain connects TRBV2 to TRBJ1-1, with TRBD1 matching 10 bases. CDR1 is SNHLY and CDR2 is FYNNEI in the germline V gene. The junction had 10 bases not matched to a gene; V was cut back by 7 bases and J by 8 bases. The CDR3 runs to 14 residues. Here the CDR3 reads CASTMGQGTREAFF. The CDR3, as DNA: TGTGCCAGCACTATGGGACAGGGGACGCGAGAAGCTTTCTTT.

The CDR3 coding sequence is TGTGCCTGGTCGTCATCGCTGGCAGAGACCCAGTACTTC. It encodes CAWSSSLAETQYF. The rearrangement links TRBV30 to TRBJ2-5; unclear D gene. Germline assignment: CDR1 GTSNPN and CDR2 SVGIG (reference sequence). V was trimmed by 5 bases and J by 4 bases, leaving 14 bases between them. The CDR3 runs 13 residues.

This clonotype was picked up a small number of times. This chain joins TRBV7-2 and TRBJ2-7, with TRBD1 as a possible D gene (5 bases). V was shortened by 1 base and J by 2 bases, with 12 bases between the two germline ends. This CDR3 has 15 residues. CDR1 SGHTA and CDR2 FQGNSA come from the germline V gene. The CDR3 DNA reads TGTGCCAGCAGCTTAGTGGCGGCAGGGCCCTACGAGCAGTACTTC. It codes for CASSLVAAGPYEQYF.

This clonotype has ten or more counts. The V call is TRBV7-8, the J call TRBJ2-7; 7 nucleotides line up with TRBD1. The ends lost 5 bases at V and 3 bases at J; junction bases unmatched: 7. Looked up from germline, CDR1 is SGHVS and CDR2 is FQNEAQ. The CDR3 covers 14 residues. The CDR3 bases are TGTGCCAGCAGCATTAGCAGACAGGGCTACGAGCAGTACTTC. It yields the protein CASSISRQGYEQYF. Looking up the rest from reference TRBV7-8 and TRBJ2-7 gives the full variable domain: GAGVSQSPRYKVAKRGQDVALRCDPISGHVSLFWYQQALGQGPEFLTYFQNEAQLDKSGLPSDRFFAERPEGSVSTLKIQRTQQEDSAVYLCASSISRQGYEQYFGPGTRLTVT.

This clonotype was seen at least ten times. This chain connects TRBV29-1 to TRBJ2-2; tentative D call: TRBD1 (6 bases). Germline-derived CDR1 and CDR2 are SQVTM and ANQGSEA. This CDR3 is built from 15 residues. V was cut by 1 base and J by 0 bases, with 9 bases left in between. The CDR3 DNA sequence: TGCAGCGTTGAAGCAGCAGGGGCGAACACCGGGGAGCTGTTTTTT. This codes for CSVEAAGANTGELFF.

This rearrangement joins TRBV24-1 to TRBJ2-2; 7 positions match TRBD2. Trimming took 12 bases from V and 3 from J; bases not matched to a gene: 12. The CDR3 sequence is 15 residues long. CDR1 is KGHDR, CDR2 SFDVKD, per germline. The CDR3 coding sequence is TGTGCCGCTCGACCCGGGGGGTCGGACACCGGGGAGCTGTTTTTT. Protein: CAARPGGSDTGELFF.

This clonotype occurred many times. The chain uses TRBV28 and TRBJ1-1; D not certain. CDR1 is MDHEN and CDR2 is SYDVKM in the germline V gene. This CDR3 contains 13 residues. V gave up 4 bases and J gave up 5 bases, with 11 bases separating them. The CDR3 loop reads CASSSAQMTEAFF. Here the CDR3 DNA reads TGTGCCAGCAGTTCAGCCCAAATGACTGAAGCTTTCTTT.

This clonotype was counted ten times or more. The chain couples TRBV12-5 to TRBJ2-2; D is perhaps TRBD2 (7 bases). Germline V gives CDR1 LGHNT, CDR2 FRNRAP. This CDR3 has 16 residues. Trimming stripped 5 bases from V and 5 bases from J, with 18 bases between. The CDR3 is CASGPDGGRGTGELFF. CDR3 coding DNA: TGTGCTAGTGGTCCAGACGGGGGGCGCGGTACCGGGGAGCTGTTTTTT.

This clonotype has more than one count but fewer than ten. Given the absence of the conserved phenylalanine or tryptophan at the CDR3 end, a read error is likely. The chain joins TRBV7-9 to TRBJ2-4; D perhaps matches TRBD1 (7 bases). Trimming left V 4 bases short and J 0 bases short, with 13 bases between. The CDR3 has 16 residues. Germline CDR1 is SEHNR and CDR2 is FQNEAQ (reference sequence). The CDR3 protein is CASSSGGTLAKNIQYL. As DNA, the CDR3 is TGTGCCAGCAGCTCAGGGGGGACCCTAGCCAAAAACATTCAGTACCTC.

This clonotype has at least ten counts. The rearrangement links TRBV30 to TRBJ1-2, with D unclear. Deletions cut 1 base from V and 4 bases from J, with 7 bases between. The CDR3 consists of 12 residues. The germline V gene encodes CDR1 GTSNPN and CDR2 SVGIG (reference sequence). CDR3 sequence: CAWSGLLYGYTF. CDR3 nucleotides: TGTGCCTGGAGTGGTTTGCTCTATGGCTACACCTTC.

The CDR3 here is CASSSSSSYGDTQYF. The DNA for the CDR3 is TGTGCCAGCAGTTCGTCTAGCTCTTATGGAGATACGCAGTATTTT. This chain joins TRBV28 and TRBJ2-3; D possibly corresponds to TRBD2 (5 bases). Trimming took off 4 bases at V and 5 bases at J, with 16 bases between the two ends. This CDR3 spans 15 amino acids. Germline values: CDR1 MDHEN, CDR2 SYDVKM.

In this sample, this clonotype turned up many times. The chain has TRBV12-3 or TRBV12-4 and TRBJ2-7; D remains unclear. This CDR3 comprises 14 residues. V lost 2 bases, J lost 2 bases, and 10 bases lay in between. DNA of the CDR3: TGTGCCAGCAGTTTAAGTCAGCCGCCCTACGAGCAGTACTTC. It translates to CASSLSQPPYEQYF.

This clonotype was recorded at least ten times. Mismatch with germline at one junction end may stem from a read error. The CDR3 spells CASKGTQNTGELFF. In DNA form, the CDR3 reads TGCGCGAGCAAGGGGACCCAGAACACCGGGGAGCTGTTTTTT. This chain links TRBV10-2 with TRBJ2-2; tentatively, D is TRBD1 or TRBD2 (5 bases each). CDR3 size: 14 residues. From germline, CDR1 is WSHSY and CDR2 SAAADI.

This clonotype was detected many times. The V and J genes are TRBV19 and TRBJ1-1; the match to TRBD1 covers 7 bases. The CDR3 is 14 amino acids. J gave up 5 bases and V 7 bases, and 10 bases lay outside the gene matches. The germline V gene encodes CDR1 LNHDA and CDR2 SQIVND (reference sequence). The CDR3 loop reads CASTLIRGQTEAFF. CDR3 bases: TGTGCCAGTACGTTGATAAGGGGGCAGACTGAAGCTTTCTTT.